This T cell receptor (beta chain) derives from a study of blood T cell repertoires in COVID-19. TCRdb keeps only in-frame clones here, not all; method: immunoSEQ multiplex PCR. The data hold approximately 68,000 clones, with about 81% observed a single time. The V end was cut by 2 bases, the J end by 5 bases, with 6 bases between. The CDR3 is made up of 12 amino acids. Germline loops: CDR1 MNHNS, CDR2 SASEGT. Sequenced: peripheral blood. The rearrangement links TRBV6-1 to TRBJ1-2; D not resolved. The TCR comes from a human donor in a cohort sampled during active COVID-19. The CDR3 DNA follows: TGTGCCAGCAGTGAATTGCGTTATGGCTACACCTTC. This translates into CASSELRYGYTF.